This T cell receptor (beta chain) appears in the sequencing data of a study of PD-L1 blockade in urothelial cancer. Study overall: Patients with male sex and bladder-origin urothelial cancer accounted for twenty-five of 29 enrolled. After treatment start, blood was analyzed at 3 weeks (second dose) and at 6 weeks. The study recovered a median of approximately 150,000 T cells per blood sample.

Patients were living with locally advanced or metastatic urothelial carcinoma. The germline CDR1 and CDR2 sequences are MRHNA and SNTAGT. Trimming took 9 bases from V and 0 from J; bases not matched to a gene: 10. The CDR3 runs 17 residues. The assay was immunoSEQ multiplex PCR, and TCRdb's table has in-frame clones only and misses some. The sample consists of tens of thousands of clones, around 90% of them appearing once. Sample: PBMCs, taken around atezolizumab (anti-PD-L1) treatment. The TCR sequence derives from a man in his forties or fifties with urothelial cancer. This chain joins TRBV6-4 and TRBJ2-2, with 10 positions matching TRBD2. CDR3 nucleotides: TGTGCCAGTAGACCAGCTAGCGGGGGCCCGAACACCGGGGAGCTGTTTTTT. It codes for CASRPASGGPNTGELFF.